These T cell receptor beta chains were read from a single sample in a study of shared clonotypes between healthy human individuals. Sequenced by immunoSEQ multiplex PCR; TCRdb stores in-frame clones only, minus some. The table has hundreds of thousands of clones, 74% seen once. The sequencing sample was made of memory CD4+ T cells sorted from blood. The receptor set was obtained from a woman aged 25 to 39 in good health. Both conserved end residues are part of each CDR3. A D gene is named only where the DNA matches it firmly. The size of a clone is reported for some rows only, either as once, few or many, or as a class for expanded clones.

v_call	clone_size	d_call	j_call	cdr3_aa	cdr3_nt
TRBV7-9	.	.	TRBJ1-4	CASSLFLSRQEKLFF	TGTGCCAGCAGCTTATTTCTATCCCGGCAGGAAAAACTGTTTTTT
TRBV6-5	few	.	TRBJ2-1	CASSFDSSAYNEQFF	TGTGCCAGCAGTTTCGACAGTTCAGCCTACAATGAGCAGTTCTTC
TRBV9	.	.	TRBJ2-1	CASSRVGGHEQFF	TGTGCCAGCAGCCGGGTGGGGGGCCATGAGCAGTTCTTC
TRBV10-3	.	.	TRBJ2-5	CAIRGMGETQYF	TGTGCCATCAGAGGGATGGGGGAGACCCAGTACTTC
TRBV11-2	.	.	TRBJ1-4	CASSPNPGQVEKLFF	TGTGCCAGCAGCCCAAACCCAGGTCAGGTTGAAAAACTGTTTTTT
TRBV5-1	.	TRBD2	TRBJ2-1	CASRSGAGGNNEQFF	TGCGCCAGCAGGTCCGGGGCGGGAGGAAATAATGAGCAGTTCTTC
TRBV13	.	.	TRBJ2-7	CASSLAFRGFHEQYF	TGTGCCAGCAGCTTAGCCTTTAGGGGGTTCCACGAGCAGTACTTC
TRBV28	.	.	TRBJ1-5	CASSLGGGPYSNQPQHF	TGTGCCAGCAGTTTGGGCGGGGGGCCATATAGCAATCAGCCCCAGCATTTT
TRBV19	.	.	TRBJ2-7	CASSFLASSYEQYF	TGTGCCAGTAGTTTTCTAGCTTCATCCTACGAGCAGTACTTC
TRBV5-1	.	TRBD2	TRBJ2-1	CASSLGHPGLAHNEQFF	TGCGCCAGCAGCCTGGGGCACCCGGGACTAGCACACAATGAGCAGTTCTTC
TRBV30	.	TRBD1	TRBJ2-5	CAWTQGARETQYF	TGTGCCTGGACACAGGGGGCCCGGGAGACCCAGTACTTC
TRBV28	few	.	TRBJ2-7	CASSQLGAGRSKEQYF	TGTGCCAGCAGCCAGCTCGGGGCGGGACGGTCGAAAGAGCAGTACTTC
TRBV5-1	.	TRBD1	TRBJ1-5	CASSPTGEPNQPQHF	TGCGCCAGCAGCCCTACAGGGGAGCCCAATCAGCCCCAGCATTTT
TRBV28	few	.	TRBJ1-5	CASSGLMEPQHF	TGTGCCAGCAGTGGACTGATGGAGCCCCAGCATTTT
TRBV6-5	.	.	TRBJ2-7	CASSYSGGPYEQYF	TGTGCCAGCAGTTACTCGGGGGGCCCCTACGAGCAGTACTTC
TRBV27	.	.	TRBJ2-2	CASSYGNTGELFF	TGTGCCAGCAGTTATGGCAACACCGGGGAGCTGTTTTTT
TRBV5-1	.	.	TRBJ2-2	CASSIGTDQNTGELFF	TGCGCCAGCAGCATCGGGACCGACCAAAACACCGGGGAGCTGTTTTTT
TRBV2	many	TRBD1	TRBJ1-3	CASRTGGSLNTIYF	TGTGCCAGCAGGACAGGGGGCTCGTTAAACACCATATATTTT
TRBV9	.	.	TRBJ2-1	CASSSNYEQFF	TGTGCCAGCAGTAGCAACTATGAGCAGTTCTTC
TRBV30	.	.	TRBJ1-2	CAWSLQGFWDYGYTF	TGTGCCTGGAGTCTTCAGGGGTTTTGGGACTATGGCTACACCTTC
TRBV21-1	.	.	TRBJ1-4	CASSWYVYKVHNEKLFF	TGTGCCAGCAGCTGGTATGTCTACAAGGTGCATAATGAAAAACTGTTTTTT
TRBV7-6	once	.	TRBJ2-3	CASSLAYLTHTQYF	TGTGCCAGCAGCTTAGCGTATCTAACTCATACGCAGTATTTT
TRBV7-9	.	.	TRBJ2-1	CASSQEGEQFF	TGTGCCAGCAGCCAAGAAGGTGAGCAGTTCTTC
TRBV4-1	.	TRBD1	TRBJ2-1	CASSQAGTGDNNEQFF	TGCGCCAGCAGCCAGGCCGGGACAGGGGATAACAATGAGCAGTTCTTC
TRBV27	.	TRBD1	TRBJ2-3	CASSAGQGSTDTQYF	TGTGCCAGCAGTGCGGGACAGGGTAGCACAGATACGCAGTATTTT
TRBV6-6	.	.	TRBJ2-7	CASSSTLSETHWYF	TGTGCCAGCAGTTCAACCCTATCGGAGACACACTGGTACTTC
TRBV5-1	.	.	TRBJ1-5	CASSREGDSNQPQHF	TGCGCCAGCAGCCGCGAGGGGGATAGCAATCAGCCCCAGCATTTT
TRBV6-4	.	.	TRBJ1-1	CASSDSGRGETTEAFF	TGTGCCAGCAGTGACTCGGGAAGGGGGGAGACGACTGAAGCTTTCTTT
TRBV5-4	.	.	TRBJ1-1	CASSLAGSHTEAFF	TGTGCCAGCAGCTTAGCCGGGAGCCACACTGAAGCTTTCTTT
TRBV28	.	.	TRBJ2-7	CASSSRDNTYEQYF	TGTGCCAGCAGTTCACGGGACAATACCTACGAGCAGTACTTC
TRBV18	once	TRBD2	TRBJ2-5	CASSPLEGSGGPETQYF	TGTGCCAGCTCACCACTGGAGGGTTCGGGAGGGCCAGAGACCCAGTACTTC
TRBV11-2	.	.	TRBJ2-2	CASSLAPPDTGELFF	TGTGCCAGCAGCTTAGCACCCCCCGACACCGGGGAGCTGTTTTTT
TRBV28	.	TRBD1	TRBJ2-1	CASSLITGTGVNEQFF	TGTGCCAGCAGTTTGATAACCGGGACAGGGGTCAATGAGCAGTTCTTC
TRBV15	.	TRBD1	TRBJ2-7	CATSRDRGQGPAYEQYF	TGTGCCACCAGCAGAGATCGGGGACAGGGCCCGGCCTACGAGCAGTACTTC
TRBV28	.	.	TRBJ2-1	CASSKINTYNEQFF	TGTGCCAGCAGCAAAATCAATACCTACAATGAGCAGTTCTTC
TRBV5-1	once	.	TRBJ2-2	CASSFVTGTGELFF	TGCGCCAGCAGCTTCGTGACAGGCACCGGGGAGCTGTTTTTT
TRBV6-6	.	.	TRBJ1-6	CASSYSFRRPLHF	TGTGCCAGCAGTTACTCTTTCCGACGACCCCTCCACTTT
TRBV5-6	.	.	TRBJ2-1	CASSLEQGRIYNEQFF	TGTGCCAGCAGCTTGGAGCAGGGGAGGATCTACAATGAGCAGTTCTTC
TRBV7-9	.	.	TRBJ2-3	CASSLYGRTTDTQYF	TGTGCCAGCAGCTTATATGGGAGGACCACAGATACGCAGTATTTT
TRBV5-1	.	.	TRBJ2-7	CASSSGLATGYYEQYF	TGCGCCAGCAGCTCAGGTTTGGCTACAGGCTACTACGAGCAGTACTTC
TRBV23-1	few	.	TRBJ1-4	CASSRPGRSVATNEKLFF	TGCGCCAGCAGTCGCCCAGGACGGTCGGTTGCAACTAATGAAAAACTGTTTTTT
TRBV6-6	.	TRBD2	TRBJ2-1	CASSPPGLGIHEQFF	TGTGCCAGCAGTCCGCCGGGACTAGGGATCCATGAGCAGTTCTTC
TRBV11-3	few	.	TRBJ1-3	CASSLLGRSNTIYF	TGTGCCAGCAGCCTGCTGGGACGGTCAAACACCATATATTTT
TRBV28	.	.	TRBJ1-5	CASRVVRNQPQHF	TGTGCCAGCAGGGTGGTCAGGAATCAGCCCCAGCATTTT
TRBV5-4	few	TRBD2	TRBJ2-4	CASSFRTSGNDIQYF	TGTGCCAGCAGCTTTAGGACTAGCGGGAATGACATTCAGTACTTC
TRBV2	many	.	TRBJ2-2	CASSERAGSTGELFF	TGTGCCAGCAGTGAACGGGCAGGTTCGACCGGGGAGCTGTTTTTT
TRBV14	.	.	TRBJ1-2	CASSEGAVYGYTF	TGTGCCAGCAGCGAAGGGGCAGTCTATGGCTACACCTTC
TRBV28	many	.	TRBJ1-2	CASRVNRAGYTF	TGTGCCAGCAGAGTTAACAGGGCTGGCTACACCTTC
TRBV11-2	many	TRBD2	TRBJ2-3	CASSLGGRALDTQYF	TGTGCCAGCAGCTTAGGCGGGAGGGCCTTGGATACGCAGTATTTT
TRBV28	.	TRBD2	TRBJ2-5	CASSYSGTSGFGETQYF	TGTGCCAGCAGTTATTCCGGGACTAGCGGGTTTGGGGAGACCCAGTACTTC
TRBV2	.	TRBD1	TRBJ1-5	CASSEGTGNQPQHF	TGTGCCAGCAGTGAGGGGACAGGGAATCAGCCCCAGCATTTT
TRBV7-9	.	.	TRBJ1-2	CASSQSGKDLYGYTF	TGTGCCAGCAGCCAATCTGGGAAGGACCTCTATGGCTACACCTTC
TRBV2	.	.	TRBJ1-5	CASTRQGNQPQHF	TGTGCCAGCACACGGCAGGGCAATCAGCCCCAGCATTTT
TRBV5-1	.	.	TRBJ2-7	CASSTRGSYEQYF	TGCGCCAGCAGCACGCGGGGCTCCTACGAGCAGTACTTC
TRBV25-1	many	.	TRBJ1-3	CASSGAPPGKGNTIYF	TGTGCCAGCAGTGGGGCACCTCCAGGGAAAGGAAACACCATATATTTT
TRBV10-1	few	.	TRBJ1-1	CASRPGGLNTEAFF	TGCGCCAGCAGGCCAGGCGGACTGAACACTGAAGCTTTCTTT
TRBV9	.	.	TRBJ1-1	CASSADSEAFF	TGTGCCAGCAGCGCGGACAGTGAAGCTTTCTTT
TRBV6-6	few	.	TRBJ2-2	CATKSGTANTGELFF	TGTGCTACGAAGTCGGGCACGGCGAACACCGGGGAGCTGTTTTTT
TRBV7-9	.	.	TRBJ2-3	CASSPGWGYTDTQYF	TGTGCCAGCAGCCCGGGGTGGGGGTACACAGATACGCAGTATTTT
TRBV15	.	.	TRBJ1-5	CATSIAGANRPQHF	TGTGCCACCAGCATTGCAGGGGCCAACCGGCCCCAGCATTTT